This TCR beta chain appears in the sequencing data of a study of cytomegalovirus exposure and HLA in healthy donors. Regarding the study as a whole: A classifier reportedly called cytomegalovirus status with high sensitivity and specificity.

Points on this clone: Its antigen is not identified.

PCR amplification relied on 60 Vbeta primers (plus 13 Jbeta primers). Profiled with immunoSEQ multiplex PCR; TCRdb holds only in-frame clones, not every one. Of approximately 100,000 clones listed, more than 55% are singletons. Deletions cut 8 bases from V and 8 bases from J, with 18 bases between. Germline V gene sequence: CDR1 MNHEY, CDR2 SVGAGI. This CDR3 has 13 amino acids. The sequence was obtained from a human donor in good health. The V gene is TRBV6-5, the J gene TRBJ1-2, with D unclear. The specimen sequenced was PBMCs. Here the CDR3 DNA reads TGTGCCAGCTTCGAGGCCGGATCCGGAGGCTACACCTTC. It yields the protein CASFEAGSGGYTF.